This T cell receptor beta chain was obtained from a study of graft-versus-host responses after intestinal transplantation. Of note for this clone: Antigen unknown.

Clones were sequenced by immunoSEQ multiplex PCR, and TCRdb holds only the in-frame ones, with some missing. The sample consists of about 70,000 clones, 90% of them appearing once. The specimen was unstimulated CD8+ T cells sorted from spleen or lymph node cells, collected before intestinal transplant. This TCR derives from a human donor who received an intestinal transplant.

The DNA of the CDR3 is TGTGCCAGCAGCTTTGGCACGCCCGAGCAGTTCTTC. Its translation: CASSFGTPEQFF. The chain employs TRBV11-3 and TRBJ2-1; no reliable D call. CDR1 and CDR2 from the germline V gene are SGHNT and YENEEA. CDR3 length: 12 residues. The V and J ends lost 3 bases and 10 bases respectively, with 10 bases between them.